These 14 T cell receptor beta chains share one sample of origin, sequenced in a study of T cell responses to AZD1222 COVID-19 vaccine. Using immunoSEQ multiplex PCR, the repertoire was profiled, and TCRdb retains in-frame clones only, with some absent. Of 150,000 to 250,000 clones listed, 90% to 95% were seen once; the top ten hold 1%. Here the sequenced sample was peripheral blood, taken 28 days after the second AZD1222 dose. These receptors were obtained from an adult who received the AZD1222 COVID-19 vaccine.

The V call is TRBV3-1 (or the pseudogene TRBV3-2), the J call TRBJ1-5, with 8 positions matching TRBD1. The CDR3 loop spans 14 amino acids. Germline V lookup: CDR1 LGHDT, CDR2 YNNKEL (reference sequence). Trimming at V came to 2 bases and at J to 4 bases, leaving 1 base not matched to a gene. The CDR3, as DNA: TGTGCCAGCAGCCAAAACAGGGGGAATCAGCCCCAGCATTTT. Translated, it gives CASSQNRGNQPQHF.

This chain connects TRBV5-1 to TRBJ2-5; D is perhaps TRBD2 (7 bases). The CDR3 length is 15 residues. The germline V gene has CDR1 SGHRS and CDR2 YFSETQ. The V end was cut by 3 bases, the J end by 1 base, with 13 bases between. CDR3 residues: CASSSRGGGQETQYF. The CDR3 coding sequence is TGCGCCAGCAGCTCGAGAGGGGGGGGCCAAGAGACCCAGTACTTC. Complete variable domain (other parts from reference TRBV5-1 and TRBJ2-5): KAGVTQTPRYLIKTRGQQVTLSCSPISGHRSVSWYQQTPGQGLQFLFEYFSETQRNKGNFPGRFSGRQFSNSRSEMNVSTLELGDSALYLCASSSRGGGQETQYFGPGTRLLVL.

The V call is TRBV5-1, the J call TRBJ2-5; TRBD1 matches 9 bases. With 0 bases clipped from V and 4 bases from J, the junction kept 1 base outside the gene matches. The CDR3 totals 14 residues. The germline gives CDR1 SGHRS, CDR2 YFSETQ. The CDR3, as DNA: TGCGCCAGCAGCTTGGGGGGACAGGGAGAGACCCAGTACTTC. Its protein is CASSLGGQGETQYF.

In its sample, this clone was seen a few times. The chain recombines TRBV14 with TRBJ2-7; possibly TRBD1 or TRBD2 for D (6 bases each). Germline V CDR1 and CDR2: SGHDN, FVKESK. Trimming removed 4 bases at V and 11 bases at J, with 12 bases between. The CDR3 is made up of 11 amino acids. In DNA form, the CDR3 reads TGTGCCAGCAGCCTGGGGGGCTTGGAGTACTTC. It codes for CASSLGGLEYF.

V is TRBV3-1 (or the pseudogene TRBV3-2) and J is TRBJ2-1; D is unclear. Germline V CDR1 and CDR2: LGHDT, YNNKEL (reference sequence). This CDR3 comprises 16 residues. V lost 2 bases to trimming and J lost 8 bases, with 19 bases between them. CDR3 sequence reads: CASSQSLLSSGHEQFF. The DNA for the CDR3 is TGTGCCAGCAGCCAATCCCTTTTAAGTTCTGGGCATGAGCAGTTCTTC.

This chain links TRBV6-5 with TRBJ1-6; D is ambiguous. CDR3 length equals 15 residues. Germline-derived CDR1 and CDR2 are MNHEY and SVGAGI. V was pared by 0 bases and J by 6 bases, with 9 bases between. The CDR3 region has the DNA TGTGCCAGCAGTTACTCCCGGGATCCTAATTCACCCCTCCACTTT. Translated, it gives CASSYSRDPNSPLHF.

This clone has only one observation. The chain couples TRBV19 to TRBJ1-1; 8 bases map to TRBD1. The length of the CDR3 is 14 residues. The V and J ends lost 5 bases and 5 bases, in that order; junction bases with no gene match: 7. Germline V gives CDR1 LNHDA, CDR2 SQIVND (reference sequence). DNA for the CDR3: TGTGCCAGTAGTCCGCGACAGGGGAGGACTGAAGCTTTCTTT. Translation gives CASSPRQGRTEAFF.

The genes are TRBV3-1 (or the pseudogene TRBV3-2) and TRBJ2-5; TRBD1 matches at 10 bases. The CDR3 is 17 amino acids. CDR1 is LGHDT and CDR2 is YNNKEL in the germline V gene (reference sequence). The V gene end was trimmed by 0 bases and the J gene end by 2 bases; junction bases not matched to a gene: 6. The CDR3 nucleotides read TGTGCCAGCAGCCAAGAGAAGGGACAGGGGCGTCAAGAGACCCAGTACTTC. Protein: CASSQEKGQGRQETQYF.

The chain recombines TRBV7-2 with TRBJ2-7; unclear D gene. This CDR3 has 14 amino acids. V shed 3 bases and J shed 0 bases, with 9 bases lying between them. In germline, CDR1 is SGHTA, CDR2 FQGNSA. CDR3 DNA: TGTGCCAGCAGCTTTCAACCCAACTCCTACGAGCAGTACTTC. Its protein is CASSFQPNSYEQYF. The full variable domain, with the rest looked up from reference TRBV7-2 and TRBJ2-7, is GAGVSQSPSNKVTEKGKDVELRCDPISGHTALYWYRQSLGQGLEFLIYFQGNSAPDKSGLPSDRFSAERTGGSVSTLTIQRTQQEDSAVYLCASSFQPNSYEQYFGPGTRLTVT.

The CDR3 loop reads CASSVKVGEQYF. As DNA, the CDR3 is TGTGCCAGCAGCGTGAAGGTGGGTGAGCAGTACTTC. The chain couples TRBV3-1 (or the pseudogene TRBV3-2) to TRBJ2-7; D is ambiguous. CDR1 and CDR2 from the germline V gene are LGHDT and YNNKEL (reference sequence). The V gene lost 5 bases and the J gene lost 7 bases, with 12 bases spanning the gap. The CDR3 consists of 12 residues.

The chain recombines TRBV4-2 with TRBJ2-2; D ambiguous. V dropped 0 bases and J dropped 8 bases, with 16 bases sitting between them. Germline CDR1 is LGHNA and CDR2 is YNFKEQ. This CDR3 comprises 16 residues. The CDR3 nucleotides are TGTGCCAGCAGCCAAGATAGACCGAGTGATTTGGGGGAGCTGTTTTTT. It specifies CASSQDRPSDLGELFF.

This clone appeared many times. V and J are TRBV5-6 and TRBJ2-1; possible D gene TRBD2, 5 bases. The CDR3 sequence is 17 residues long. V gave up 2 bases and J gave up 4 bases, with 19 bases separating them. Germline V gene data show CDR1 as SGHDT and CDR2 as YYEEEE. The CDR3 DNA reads TGTGCCAGCAGCTTTAGGCCCGCGGACTGGCAGTACAATGAGCAGTTCTTC. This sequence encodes CASSFRPADWQYNEQFF.

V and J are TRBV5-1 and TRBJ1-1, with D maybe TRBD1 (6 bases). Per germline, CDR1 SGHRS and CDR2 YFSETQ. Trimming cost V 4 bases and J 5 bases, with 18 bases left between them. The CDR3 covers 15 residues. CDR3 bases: TGCGCCAGCAGCCCCTCTACGGGGGCAGGAACTGAAGCTTTCTTT. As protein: CASSPSTGAGTEAFF.

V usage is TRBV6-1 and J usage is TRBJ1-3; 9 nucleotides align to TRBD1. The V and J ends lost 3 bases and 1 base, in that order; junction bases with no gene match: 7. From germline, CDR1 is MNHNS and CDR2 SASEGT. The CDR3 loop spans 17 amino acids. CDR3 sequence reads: CASSDPGQGFSGNTIYF. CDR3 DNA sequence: TGTGCCAGCAGTGACCCGGGACAGGGTTTTTCTGGAAACACCATATATTTT.